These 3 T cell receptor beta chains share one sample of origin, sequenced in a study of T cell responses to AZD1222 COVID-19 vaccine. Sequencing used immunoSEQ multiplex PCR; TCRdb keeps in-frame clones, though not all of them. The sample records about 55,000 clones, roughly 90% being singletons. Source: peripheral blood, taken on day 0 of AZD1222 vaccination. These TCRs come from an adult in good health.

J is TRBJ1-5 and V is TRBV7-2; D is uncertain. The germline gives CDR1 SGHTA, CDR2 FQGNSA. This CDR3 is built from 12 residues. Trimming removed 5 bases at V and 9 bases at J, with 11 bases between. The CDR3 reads CASSLAWGPQHF. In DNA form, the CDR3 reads TGTGCCAGCAGCCTCGCCTGGGGGCCCCAGCATTTT.

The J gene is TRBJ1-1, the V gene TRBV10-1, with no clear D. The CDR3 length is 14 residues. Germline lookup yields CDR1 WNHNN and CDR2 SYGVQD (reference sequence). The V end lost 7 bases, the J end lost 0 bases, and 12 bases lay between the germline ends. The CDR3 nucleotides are TGCGCCAGCAACCAGACGGATATGAACACTGAAGCTTTCTTT. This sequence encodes CASNQTDMNTEAFF.

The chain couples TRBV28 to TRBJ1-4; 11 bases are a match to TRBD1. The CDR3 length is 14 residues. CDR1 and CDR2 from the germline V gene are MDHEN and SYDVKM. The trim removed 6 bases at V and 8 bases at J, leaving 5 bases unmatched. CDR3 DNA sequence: TGTGCCAGCAGGTGGACAGGGGGCCAGGAAAAACTGTTTTTT. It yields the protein CASRWTGGQEKLFF.